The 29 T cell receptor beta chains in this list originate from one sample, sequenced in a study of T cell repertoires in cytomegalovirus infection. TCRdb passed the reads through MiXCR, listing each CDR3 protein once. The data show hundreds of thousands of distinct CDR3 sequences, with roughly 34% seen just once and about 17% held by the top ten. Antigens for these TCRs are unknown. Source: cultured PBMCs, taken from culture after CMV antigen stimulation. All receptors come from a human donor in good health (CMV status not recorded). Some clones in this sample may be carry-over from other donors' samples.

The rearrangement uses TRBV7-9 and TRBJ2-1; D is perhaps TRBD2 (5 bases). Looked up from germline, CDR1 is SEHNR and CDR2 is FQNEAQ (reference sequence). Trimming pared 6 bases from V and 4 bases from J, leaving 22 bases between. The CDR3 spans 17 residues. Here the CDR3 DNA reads TGTGCCAGCAGATTAAGCCCCCAGCGGACGCTATACAATGAGCAGTTCTTC. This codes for CASRLSPQRTLYNEQFF.

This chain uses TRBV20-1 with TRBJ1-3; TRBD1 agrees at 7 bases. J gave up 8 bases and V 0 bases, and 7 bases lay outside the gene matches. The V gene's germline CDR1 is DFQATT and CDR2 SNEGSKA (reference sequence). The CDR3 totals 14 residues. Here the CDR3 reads CSARENRGRYTIYF. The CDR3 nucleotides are TGCAGTGCTAGAGAGAACAGGGGACGGTACACCATATATTTT.

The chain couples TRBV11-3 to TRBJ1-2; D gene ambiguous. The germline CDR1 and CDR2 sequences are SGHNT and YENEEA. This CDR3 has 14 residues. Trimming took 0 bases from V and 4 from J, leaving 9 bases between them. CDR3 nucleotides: TGTGCCAGCAGCTTAGATGCGAAATCCTATGGCTACACCTTC. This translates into CASSLDAKSYGYTF.

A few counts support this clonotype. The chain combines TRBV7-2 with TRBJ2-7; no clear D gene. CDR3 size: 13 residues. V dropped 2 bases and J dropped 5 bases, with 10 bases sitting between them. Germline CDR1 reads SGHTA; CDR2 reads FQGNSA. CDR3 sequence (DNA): TGTGCCAGCAGCTTATACGGGTCGAACGAGCAGTACTTC. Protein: CASSLYGSNEQYF.

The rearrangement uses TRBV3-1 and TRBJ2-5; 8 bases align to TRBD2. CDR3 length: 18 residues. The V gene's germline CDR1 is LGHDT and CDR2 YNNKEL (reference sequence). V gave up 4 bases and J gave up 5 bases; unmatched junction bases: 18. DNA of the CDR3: TGTGCCAGCAGCCCCGGGGTGAGGAGCGGGAGATTTTTGGAGACCCAGTACTTC. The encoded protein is CASSPGVRSGRFLETQYF.

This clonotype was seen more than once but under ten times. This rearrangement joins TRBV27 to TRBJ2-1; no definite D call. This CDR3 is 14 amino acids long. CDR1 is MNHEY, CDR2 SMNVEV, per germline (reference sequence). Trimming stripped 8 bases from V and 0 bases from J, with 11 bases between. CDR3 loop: CASSKLSSYNEQFF. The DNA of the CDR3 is TGTGCCAGCTCGAAGTTGAGCTCCTACAATGAGCAGTTCTTC.

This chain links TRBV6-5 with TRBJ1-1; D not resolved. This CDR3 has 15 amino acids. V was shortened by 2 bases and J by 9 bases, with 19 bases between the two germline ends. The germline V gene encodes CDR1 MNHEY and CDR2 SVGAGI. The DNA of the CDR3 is TGTGCCAGCAGTTACACTTCTAAGGACGGTAATAAAGCTTTCTTT. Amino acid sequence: CASSYTSKDGNKAFF.

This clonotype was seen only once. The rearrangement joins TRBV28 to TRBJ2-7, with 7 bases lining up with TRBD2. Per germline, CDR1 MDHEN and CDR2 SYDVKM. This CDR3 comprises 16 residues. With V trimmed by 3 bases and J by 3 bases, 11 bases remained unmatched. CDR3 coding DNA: TGTGCCAGCAGTTTCGTACGACTAGCATTCGTCTACGAGCAGTACTTC. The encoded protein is CASSFVRLAFVYEQYF.

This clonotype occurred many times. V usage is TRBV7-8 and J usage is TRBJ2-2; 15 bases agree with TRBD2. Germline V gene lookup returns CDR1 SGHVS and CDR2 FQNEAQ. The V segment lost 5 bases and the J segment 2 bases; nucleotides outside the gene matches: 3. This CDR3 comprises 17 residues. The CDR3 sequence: CASSVGLAGGNTGELFF. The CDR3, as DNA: TGTGCCAGCAGCGTGGGACTAGCGGGAGGAAACACCGGGGAGCTGTTTTTT.

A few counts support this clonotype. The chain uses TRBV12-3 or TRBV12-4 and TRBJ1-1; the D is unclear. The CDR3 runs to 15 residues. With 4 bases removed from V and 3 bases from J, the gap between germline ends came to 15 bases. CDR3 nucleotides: TGTGCCAGCAGTTCCCCCGCATTGGATGACACTGAAGCTTTCTTT. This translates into CASSSPALDDTEAFF.

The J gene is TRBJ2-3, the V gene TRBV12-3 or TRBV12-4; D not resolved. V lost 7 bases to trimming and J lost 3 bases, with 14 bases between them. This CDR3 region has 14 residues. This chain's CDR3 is CASKLETETDTQYF. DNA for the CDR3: TGTGCCAGCAAATTAGAGACTGAAACAGATACGCAGTATTTT.

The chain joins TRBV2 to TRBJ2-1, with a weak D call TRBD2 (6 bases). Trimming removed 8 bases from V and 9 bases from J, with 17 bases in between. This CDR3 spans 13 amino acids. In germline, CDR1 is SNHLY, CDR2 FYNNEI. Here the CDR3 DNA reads TGTGCCAGCGTCGTCGGGGGTTCGGTTGAGCAGTTCTTC. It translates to CASVVGGSVEQFF.

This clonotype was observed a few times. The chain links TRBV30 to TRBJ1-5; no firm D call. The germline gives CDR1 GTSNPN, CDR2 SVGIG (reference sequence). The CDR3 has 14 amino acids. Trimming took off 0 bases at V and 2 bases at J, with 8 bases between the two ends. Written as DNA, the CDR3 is TGTGCCTGGAGTGTACGAACGGGCAATCAGCCCCAGCATTTT. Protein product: CAWSVRTGNQPQHF.

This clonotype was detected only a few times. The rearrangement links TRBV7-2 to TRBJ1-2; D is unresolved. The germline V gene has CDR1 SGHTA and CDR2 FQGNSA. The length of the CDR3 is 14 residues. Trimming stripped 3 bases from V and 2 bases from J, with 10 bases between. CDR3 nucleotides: TGTGCCAGCAGCTTTTCCACGAAAAACTATGGCTACACCTTC. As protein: CASSFSTKNYGYTF. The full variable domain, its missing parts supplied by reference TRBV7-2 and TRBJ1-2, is GAGVSQSPSNKVTEKGKDVELRCDPISGHTALYWYRQSLGQGLEFLIYFQGNSAPDKSGLPSDRFSAERTGGSVSTLTIQRTQQEDSAVYLCASSFSTKNYGYTFGSGTRLTVV.

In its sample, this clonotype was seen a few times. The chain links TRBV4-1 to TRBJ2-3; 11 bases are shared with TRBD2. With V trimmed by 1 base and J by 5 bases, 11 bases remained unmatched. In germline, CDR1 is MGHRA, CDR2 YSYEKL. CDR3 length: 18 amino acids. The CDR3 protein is CASSQVLAGGPGIDTQYF. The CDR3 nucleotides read TGCGCCAGCAGCCAAGTATTAGCGGGAGGGCCCGGTATAGATACGCAGTATTTT.

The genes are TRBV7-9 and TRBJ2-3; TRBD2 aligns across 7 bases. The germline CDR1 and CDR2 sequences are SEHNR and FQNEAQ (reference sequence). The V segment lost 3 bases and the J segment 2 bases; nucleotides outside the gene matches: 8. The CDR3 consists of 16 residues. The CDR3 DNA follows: TGTGCCAGCAGCTTCGGAGGGGAGGGCTACACAGATACGCAGTATTTT. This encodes CASSFGGEGYTDTQYF.

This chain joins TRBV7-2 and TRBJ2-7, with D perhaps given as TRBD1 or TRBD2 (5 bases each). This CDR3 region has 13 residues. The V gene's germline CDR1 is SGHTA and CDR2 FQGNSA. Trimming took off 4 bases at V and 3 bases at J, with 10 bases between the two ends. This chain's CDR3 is CASSSGRHYEQYF. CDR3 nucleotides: TGTGCCAGCAGCTCGGGACGCCACTACGAGCAGTACTTC. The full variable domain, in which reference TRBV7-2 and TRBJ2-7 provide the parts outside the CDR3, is GAGVSQSPSNKVTEKGKDVELRCDPISGHTALYWYRQSLGQGLEFLIYFQGNSAPDKSGLPSDRFSAERTGGSVSTLTIQRTQQEDSAVYLCASSSGRHYEQYFGPGTRLTVT.

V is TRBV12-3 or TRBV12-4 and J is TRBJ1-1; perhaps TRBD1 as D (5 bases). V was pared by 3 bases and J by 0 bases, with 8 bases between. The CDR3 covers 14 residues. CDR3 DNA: TGTGCCAGCAGTTTCAGGGCTATGAACACTGAAGCTTTCTTT. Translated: CASSFRAMNTEAFF.

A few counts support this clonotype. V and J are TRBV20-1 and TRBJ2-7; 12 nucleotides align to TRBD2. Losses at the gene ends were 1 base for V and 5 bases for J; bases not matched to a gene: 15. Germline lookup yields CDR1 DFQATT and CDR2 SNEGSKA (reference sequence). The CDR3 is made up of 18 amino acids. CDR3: CSARVWTSGDPLQDEQYF. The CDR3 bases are TGCAGTGCTAGAGTTTGGACTAGCGGGGACCCCCTCCAGGACGAGCAGTACTTC.

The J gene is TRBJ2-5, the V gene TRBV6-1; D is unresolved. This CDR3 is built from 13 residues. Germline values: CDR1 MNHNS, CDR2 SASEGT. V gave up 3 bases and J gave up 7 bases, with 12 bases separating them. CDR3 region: CASSDSVRGTQYF. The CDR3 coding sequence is TGTGCCAGCAGTGATAGTGTTCGAGGGACCCAGTACTTC.

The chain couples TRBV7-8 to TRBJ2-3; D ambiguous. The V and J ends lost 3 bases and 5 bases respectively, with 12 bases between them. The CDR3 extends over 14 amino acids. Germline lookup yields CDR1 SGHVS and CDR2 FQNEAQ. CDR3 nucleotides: TGTGCCAGCAGCTTCCGCGTAAACATAGATACGCAGTATTTT. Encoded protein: CASSFRVNIDTQYF.

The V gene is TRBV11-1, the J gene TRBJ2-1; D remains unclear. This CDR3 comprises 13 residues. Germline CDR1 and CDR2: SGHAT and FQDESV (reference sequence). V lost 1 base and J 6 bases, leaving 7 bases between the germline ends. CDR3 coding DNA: TGTGCCAGCAGCTTAGACCTGTCCAATGAGCAGTTCTTC. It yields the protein CASSLDLSNEQFF. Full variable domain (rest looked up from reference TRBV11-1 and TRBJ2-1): EAEVAQSPRYKITEKSQAVAFWCDPISGHATLYWYRQILGQGPELLVQFQDESVVDDSQLPKDRFSAERLKGVDSTLKIQPAELGDSAMYLCASSLDLSNEQFFGPGTRLTVL.

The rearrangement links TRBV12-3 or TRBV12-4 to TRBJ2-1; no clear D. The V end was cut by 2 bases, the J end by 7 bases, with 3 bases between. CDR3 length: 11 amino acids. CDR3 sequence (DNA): TGTGCCAGCAGTTTATGGAATGAGCAGTTCTTC. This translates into CASSLWNEQFF.

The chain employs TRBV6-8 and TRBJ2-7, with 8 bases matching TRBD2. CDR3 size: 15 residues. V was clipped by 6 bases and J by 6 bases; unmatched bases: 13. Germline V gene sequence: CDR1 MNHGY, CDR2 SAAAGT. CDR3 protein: CASSSRGSGSFEQYF. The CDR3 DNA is TGTGCCAGCAGCTCGAGGGGGAGCGGGAGTTTCGAGCAGTACTTC.

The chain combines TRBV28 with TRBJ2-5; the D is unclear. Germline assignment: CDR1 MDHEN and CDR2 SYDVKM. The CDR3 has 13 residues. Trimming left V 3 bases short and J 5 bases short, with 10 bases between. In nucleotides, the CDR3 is TGTGCCAGCAGTTTTAGGATGCAGGAGACCCAGTACTTC. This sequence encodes CASSFRMQETQYF.

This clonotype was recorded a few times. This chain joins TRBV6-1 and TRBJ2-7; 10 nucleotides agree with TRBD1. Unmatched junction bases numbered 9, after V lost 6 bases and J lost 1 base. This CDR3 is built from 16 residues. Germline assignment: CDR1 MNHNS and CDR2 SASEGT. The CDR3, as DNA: TGTGCCAGCAGCCGGGGCCGGGGACAGGGGTCCTACGAGCAGTACTTC. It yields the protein CASSRGRGQGSYEQYF.

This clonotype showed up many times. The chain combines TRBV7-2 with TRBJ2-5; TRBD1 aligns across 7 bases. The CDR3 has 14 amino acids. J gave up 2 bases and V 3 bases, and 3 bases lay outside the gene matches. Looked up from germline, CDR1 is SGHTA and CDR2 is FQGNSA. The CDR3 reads CASSFGTAQETQYF. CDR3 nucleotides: TGTGCCAGCAGCTTCGGGACAGCTCAAGAGACCCAGTACTTC.

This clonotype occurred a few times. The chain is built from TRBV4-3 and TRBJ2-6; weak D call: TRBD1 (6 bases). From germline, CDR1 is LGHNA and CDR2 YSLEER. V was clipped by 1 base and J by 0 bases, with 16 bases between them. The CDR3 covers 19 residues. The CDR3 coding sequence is TGCGCCAGCAGCCAAGGAGCCGGGACAAGCTTCTCTGGGGCCAACGTCCTGACTTTC. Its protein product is CASSQGAGTSFSGANVLTF.

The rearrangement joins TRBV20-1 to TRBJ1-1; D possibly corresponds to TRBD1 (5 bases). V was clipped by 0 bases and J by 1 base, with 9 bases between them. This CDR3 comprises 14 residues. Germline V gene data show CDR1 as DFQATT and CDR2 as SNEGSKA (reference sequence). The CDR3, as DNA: TGCAGTGCTAGAGAGCGGCAGGGGAACACTGAAGCTTTCTTT. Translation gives CSARERQGNTEAFF.